This T cell receptor (beta chain) appears in the sequencing data of a study of blood T cell repertoires in COVID-19 (dated by TCRdb to the early 2020s). Some background on the complete study: Samples covering the acute and convalescent phases of COVID-19 were provided by collaborators in the United States, Italy and Spain. The material from the prospective study consisted of cDNA or gDNA derived from T cells, B-cell-depleted T cells, or PBMCs. Where available, HLA class I and class II types were taken from metadata supplied by the sample provider and were not determined by assay-based typing. The repertoires were made available in a free public database intended to serve as a resource for research on the immune response to SARS-CoV-2. A de-identified subject ID, COVID-19 status, age in years and sex were almost always included in the sample metadata. Subjects who had been exposed to COVID-19, were actively infected with it, or had recovered from it provided the deeply sampled blood TCRbeta repertoires that made up the dataset. The samples were drawn from the first 160 participants of the ongoing ImmuneRACE study and from 950 to 1,500 subjects provided by 6 global collaborators. Summary of the overall study and its limitations: The quantity of clinical and demographic metadata differed by source and by participant and was supplied without curation.

V lost 6 bases and J lost 12 bases, and the count of bases not matched to a germline gene is 11. CDR1 LGHNT and CDR2 FRNRAP were looked up in the germline V gene. The CDR3, cysteine through phenylalanine, is 12 amino acids long. Kept here is only the CDR3 DNA, which spans 36 bases and is read in frame from base 1. Regarding this clone: Its binding antigen is unknown. Per-nucleotide qualities are absent, and no much larger clonotype sits a single base away.

Participants in the prospective study were aged about 18 to 95 years, lived in about two dozen United States geographic areas, and enrolled through a virtual design. In the prospective study, participants were assigned to cohorts based on the clinical history participants reported in a screening survey and a study questionnaire. Recovered participants in ImmuneRACE Cohort 3 were defined by two consecutive negative NP/OP PCR tests, clearance by a healthcare professional, or resolution of symptoms. Each participant in the prospective study had whole blood, serum and a nasopharyngeal or oropharyngeal swab collected by mobile phlebotomists. Prospective study participants could optionally give additional blood draws and questionnaires over an approximately two-month period. Prospective study blood samples were shipped either frozen or at room temperature before DNA extraction. TCRbeta CDR3 regions were amplified from genomic DNA using the immunoSEQ Assay, a bias-controlled multiplex PCR. Per the authors' processing: Nucleated cell counts per sample were estimated from amplification of reference gene primers within the assay. To quantify the absolute abundance of each unique TCRbeta CDR3 rearrangement, sequence reads were collapsed and filtered. For each sample, productive Simpson clonality was calculated by taking the square root of Simpson's diversity index across productive rearrangements. Here the immuneACCESS table is served through TCRdb, limited to in-frame sequences with V and J called. Missing clones are a known gap in these copies; in checked studies unresolved V genes cover under half, and the rest lacks a known reason. That table is the source of V, J and clone size, and D and trimming were worked out from the DNA. The sample data list around 200,000 clones, and 85% of these were observed just once. Under 20% of the sample is held by the ten biggest clonotypes.

The clonotype was recovered from a man in his forties who had recovered from COVID-19. Source material: PBMCs or T cells enriched from blood (not recorded which). The chain joins TRBV12-5 to TRBJ2-7; the junction holds 7 bases that match TRBD1. The sequenced DNA is TGTGCTAGTGGACAGGGGCCGCTTGTGATGTACTTC. The translation is CASGQGPLVMYF.